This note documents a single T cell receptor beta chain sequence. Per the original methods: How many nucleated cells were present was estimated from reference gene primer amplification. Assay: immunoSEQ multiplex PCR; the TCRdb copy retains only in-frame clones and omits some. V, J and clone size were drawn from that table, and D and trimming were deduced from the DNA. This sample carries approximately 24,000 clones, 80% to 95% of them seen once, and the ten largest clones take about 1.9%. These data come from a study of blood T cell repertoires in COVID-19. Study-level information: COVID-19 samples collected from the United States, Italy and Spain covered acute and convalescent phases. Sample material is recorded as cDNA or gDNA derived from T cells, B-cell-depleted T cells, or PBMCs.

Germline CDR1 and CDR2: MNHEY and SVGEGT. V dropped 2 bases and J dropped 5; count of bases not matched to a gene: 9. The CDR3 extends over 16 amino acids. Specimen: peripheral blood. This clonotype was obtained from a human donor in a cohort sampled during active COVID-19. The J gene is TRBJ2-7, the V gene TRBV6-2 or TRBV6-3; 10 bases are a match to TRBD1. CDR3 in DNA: TGTGCCAGCAGTTACAGAGGAGGGACAGGGGACCACGAGCAGTACTTC. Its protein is CASSYRGGTGDHEQYF.